These T cell receptor beta chains were read from a single sample in a study of blood T cells in healthy people across ages. TCRdb recomputed calls from the 5' RACE reads with MiXCR, one row per CDR3 protein. The data contain fewer than 900,000 distinct CDR3 sequences, 49% of them singletons. Sequencing was performed on blood. The receptors were gathered from a woman aged 60-75 years in good health. CDR3s include the opening cysteine and the closing phenylalanine or tryptophan. The order of the fields is V gene, J gene, clone size, D gene, CDR3 DNA, CDR3 protein. The D gene is left open where the match is weak. Where a row states a size, it is once, few, many or the class of an expanded clone; other rows omit it.

v_call: TRBV6-4; j_call: TRBJ1-2; clone_size: .; d_call: TRBD1; cdr3_nt: TGTGCCAGCAGGGGACAGGTGAATGGCTACACCTTC; cdr3_aa: CASRGQVNGYTF
v_call: TRBV3-1; j_call: TRBJ2-7; clone_size: few; d_call: .; cdr3_nt: TGTGCCAGCAGCCAAGGGAACATCTACGAGCAGTACTTC; cdr3_aa: CASSQGNIYEQYF
v_call: TRBV6-2/TRBV6-3; j_call: TRBJ2-1; clone_size: .; d_call: .; cdr3_nt: TGTGCCAGCAGTCCAGGGGGGTACGAGCCTGAGCAGTTCTTC; cdr3_aa: CASSPGGYEPEQFF
v_call: TRBV7-2; j_call: TRBJ2-1; clone_size: .; d_call: .; cdr3_nt: TGTGCCAGCAGCTTAGTTCGTAAGGCTCTCAATGAGCAGTTCTTC; cdr3_aa: CASSLVRKALNEQFF
v_call: TRBV20-1; j_call: TRBJ2-7; clone_size: .; d_call: TRBD2; cdr3_nt: TGCAGTGCTAGAGCCCGAGGACTAGCACCCTACGAGCAGTACTTC; cdr3_aa: CSARARGLAPYEQYF
v_call: TRBV5-1; j_call: TRBJ2-5; clone_size: few; d_call: TRBD1; cdr3_nt: TGCGCCAGCAGCTTGGGGGACAGAAATAAAGAGACCCAGTACTTC; cdr3_aa: CASSLGDRNKETQYF
v_call: TRBV2; j_call: TRBJ1-2; clone_size: .; d_call: .; cdr3_nt: TGTGCCAGCAGTGTTTCCAAAGACAGGACCTATGGCTACACCTTC; cdr3_aa: CASSVSKDRTYGYTF
v_call: TRBV20-1; j_call: TRBJ2-2; clone_size: .; d_call: TRBD2; cdr3_nt: TGCAGTGCTAGAGATAGGGCGGGAGCGCCAAACACCGGGGAGCTGTTTTTT; cdr3_aa: CSARDRAGAPNTGELFF
v_call: TRBV5-1; j_call: TRBJ1-2; clone_size: .; d_call: .; cdr3_nt: TGCGCCAGCAGCTTGGAGGGGTTTGGTGGCTACACCTTC; cdr3_aa: CASSLEGFGGYTF
v_call: TRBV11-2; j_call: TRBJ2-1; clone_size: .; d_call: TRBD2; cdr3_nt: TGTGCCTGCAGCTTAACGGGAGGCGACAATGAGCAGTTCTTC; cdr3_aa: CACSLTGGDNEQFF
v_call: TRBV7-8; j_call: TRBJ2-1; clone_size: .; d_call: .; cdr3_nt: TGTGCCAGCAGCTTAACAGGGAATAGCAATGAGCAGTTCTTC; cdr3_aa: CASSLTGNSNEQFF
v_call: TRBV9; j_call: TRBJ1-4; clone_size: .; d_call: .; cdr3_nt: TGTGCCAGCAGCGTCACAGGGAGGGAAAAACTGTTTTTT; cdr3_aa: CASSVTGREKLFF
v_call: TRBV6-1; j_call: TRBJ2-5; clone_size: .; d_call: TRBD2; cdr3_nt: TGTGCCAGCAGTGAATCGGGAGGTAATGAGCAGTACTTC; cdr3_aa: CASSESGGNEQYF
v_call: TRBV12-3/TRBV12-4; j_call: TRBJ2-7; clone_size: .; d_call: .; cdr3_nt: TGTGCCAGCAATCACTGGGGATCCGGCTCCTACGAGCAGTACTTC; cdr3_aa: CASNHWGSGSYEQYF
v_call: TRBV4-3; j_call: TRBJ2-2; clone_size: .; d_call: .; cdr3_nt: TGCGCCAGCAGCCAAGATCTTACAGTCCCCACCGGGGAGCTGTTTTTT; cdr3_aa: CASSQDLTVPTGELFF
v_call: TRBV7-2; j_call: TRBJ2-7; clone_size: .; d_call: TRBD2; cdr3_nt: TGTGCCAGCAGCCCATCAAGGACTAGCAACGAGCAGTACTTC; cdr3_aa: CASSPSRTSNEQYF
v_call: TRBV12-3/TRBV12-4; j_call: TRBJ1-2; clone_size: .; d_call: .; cdr3_nt: TGTGTCAGCAGTTATATTCAAGGATATGGCTACACCTTC; cdr3_aa: CVSSYIQGYGYTF
v_call: TRBV6-2/TRBV6-3; j_call: TRBJ1-1; clone_size: .; d_call: TRBD1; cdr3_nt: TGTGCCAGCACCGACAGGGCATGTGAAGCTTTCTTT; cdr3_aa: CASTDRACEAFF
v_call: TRBV11-2; j_call: TRBJ2-5; clone_size: .; d_call: TRBD2; cdr3_nt: TGCGCCAGCAGTGGGACTAGCGGGAACAATGAGCAGTACTTC; cdr3_aa: CASSGTSGNNEQYF
v_call: TRBV6-5; j_call: TRBJ1-6; clone_size: .; d_call: .; cdr3_nt: TGTGCCAGCAGTTACGAGTCAGGGGCCCACAATTCACCCCTCCACTTT; cdr3_aa: CASSYESGAHNSPLHF
v_call: TRBV20-1; j_call: TRBJ2-1; clone_size: .; d_call: TRBD2; cdr3_nt: TGCAGTGCTAGTGGAGGGACTAGAAGTAACAATGAGCAGTTCTTC; cdr3_aa: CSASGGTRSNNEQFF
v_call: TRBV7-2; j_call: TRBJ2-1; clone_size: .; d_call: TRBD1; cdr3_nt: TGTGCCAGCAGCTTAGCACCCGGGACAGGCGAGCAGTTCTTC; cdr3_aa: CASSLAPGTGEQFF
v_call: TRBV7-2; j_call: TRBJ1-1; clone_size: .; d_call: TRBD1; cdr3_nt: TGTGCCAGCAGCTCCCGACAGGGGGGGGCTTTCTTT; cdr3_aa: CASSSRQGGAFF
v_call: TRBV20-1; j_call: TRBJ2-7; clone_size: .; d_call: TRBD2; cdr3_nt: TGCAGTGTTAGACTAGCGGGCGACGAGCAGTACTTC; cdr3_aa: CSVRLAGDEQYF
v_call: TRBV24-1; j_call: TRBJ2-7; clone_size: .; d_call: TRBD2; cdr3_nt: TGTGCCACCAGTGCCGACTCTAGCGGCAGCTCCTACAATGAGCAGTACTTC; cdr3_aa: CATSADSSGSSYNEQYF
v_call: TRBV15; j_call: TRBJ2-3; clone_size: .; d_call: TRBD2; cdr3_nt: TGTACCACCAGCTCCAGCTCCGTGCGGGAGTGGGATACGCAGTATTTT; cdr3_aa: CTTSSSSVREWDTQYF
v_call: TRBV4-2; j_call: TRBJ2-3; clone_size: .; d_call: .; cdr3_nt: TGTGCCAGCAGCCAAGCGACGTGGGGCGCAGATACGCAGTATTTT; cdr3_aa: CASSQATWGADTQYF
v_call: TRBV7-9; j_call: TRBJ2-7; clone_size: .; d_call: TRBD1; cdr3_nt: TGTGCCAGCAGCCCTCGGCCCCGGACAGGGGAAGTCCACGAGCAGTACTTC; cdr3_aa: CASSPRPRTGEVHEQYF
v_call: TRBV6-5; j_call: TRBJ2-1; clone_size: .; d_call: .; cdr3_nt: TGTGCCAGCAGCTCTGGCCTTGAGCAGTTCTTC; cdr3_aa: CASSSGLEQFF
v_call: TRBV4-2; j_call: TRBJ1-2; clone_size: few; d_call: .; cdr3_nt: TGTGCCAGCAGCCAAGGAGACAGGCAAGTTGGCTATGGCTACACCTTC; cdr3_aa: CASSQGDRQVGYGYTF
v_call: TRBV20-1; j_call: TRBJ2-3; clone_size: .; d_call: .; cdr3_nt: TGCAGTGCTAGAGCATCAGGGGCCACAGATACGCAGTATTTT; cdr3_aa: CSARASGATDTQYF
v_call: TRBV6-1; j_call: TRBJ1-2; clone_size: .; d_call: TRBD1; cdr3_nt: TGTGCCAGCAGTGACCCAGTTACAGGGGACAACTATGGCTACACCTTC; cdr3_aa: CASSDPVTGDNYGYTF
v_call: TRBV4-1; j_call: TRBJ2-5; clone_size: many; d_call: .; cdr3_nt: TGCGCCAGCAGCCAGATGGGATGGGAGACCCAGTACTTC; cdr3_aa: CASSQMGWETQYF
v_call: TRBV7-3; j_call: TRBJ2-3; clone_size: .; d_call: .; cdr3_nt: TGTGCCAGCAGCTTAACGCAGGTAGCAGGAGATACGCAGTATTTT; cdr3_aa: CASSLTQVAGDTQYF
v_call: TRBV29-1; j_call: TRBJ2-5; clone_size: .; d_call: .; cdr3_nt: TGCAGCGTTGAAGAGCGGATGGGCGTAGAGACCCAGTACTTC; cdr3_aa: CSVEERMGVETQYF
v_call: TRBV20-1; j_call: TRBJ2-7; clone_size: .; d_call: .; cdr3_nt: TGCAGTGCTAGTCTCGCAGGGAGGCCCTACGAGCAGTACTTC; cdr3_aa: CSASLAGRPYEQYF